This T cell receptor beta chain is from a study of CD8 T cells in Susac syndrome. The sequenced target, TCR beta, came from blood CD8+ and CD4+ T cells. TEMRA cells were FACS-enriched, while CD8+ and CD4+ T cells were negatively isolated. This CDR3 is built from 15 residues. V was pared by 3 bases and J by 3 bases, with 6 bases of the junction left unmatched. Germline V CDR1 and CDR2: GTSNPN, SVGIG (reference sequence). The RNA input was roughly 0.45 to 1 ug, and it was reverse transcribed with random hexamers. Amplification of TCR beta CDR3 across 54 Vbeta and 13 Jbeta was performed with immunoSEQ multiplex PCR. In TCRdb, the immunoSEQ multiplex PCR reads were re-called with MiXCR into one record per CDR3 protein. The table lists roughly 400,000 distinct CDR3 sequences, 75% to 90% of them singletons.

The sequencing input was CD8+ T cells from PBMCs. This clonotype was sampled from a human donor with multiple sclerosis. V gene TRBV30 combines with J gene TRBJ2-1; 9 bases line up with TRBD2. CDR3 in amino acids: CAWRAGGAGYNEQFF. In nucleotides, the CDR3 is TGTGCCTGGAGGGCGGGGGGGGCGGGCTACAATGAGCAGTTCTTC.